The 30 T cell receptor beta chains given below trace back to one sample, sequenced in a study of T cells after yellow fever vaccination. TCRdb reprocessed the 5' RACE reads with MiXCR, giving one entry per CDR3 protein. The sample has around 310,000 distinct CDR3 sequences, over 8% seen once. This specimen consisted of PBMCs, obtained on the day of the first yellow fever vaccination. Receptors were obtained from a man between 18 and 35 years old who received the YFV17D yellow fever vaccine.

This clonotype was counted many times. The chain combines TRBV9 with TRBJ1-2; 8 nucleotides align to TRBD1. The CDR3 contains 15 residues. J lost 7 bases, V lost 0 bases, and 8 bases had no gene match. The germline gives CDR1 SGDLS, CDR2 YYNGEE. The CDR3 nucleotides are TGTGCCAGCAGCGTAGAAGGACAGGGCCTCCTTGGCTACACCTTC. Amino acid sequence: CASSVEGQGLLGYTF.

This sequence joins TRBV7-2 and TRBJ2-5, with 8 bases identical to TRBD2. This CDR3 has 15 amino acids. With 6 bases clipped from V and 4 bases from J, the junction kept 10 bases outside the gene matches. Germline CDR1 is SGHTA and CDR2 is FQGNSA. The CDR3 loop reads CASSGLGLARETQYF. As DNA, the CDR3 is TGTGCCAGCAGTGGTTTAGGACTAGCTAGAGAGACCCAGTACTTC.

In its sample, this clonotype was seen many times. The chain joins TRBV6-5 to TRBJ1-1; no clear D gene. In germline, CDR1 is MNHEY, CDR2 SVGAGI. The CDR3 sequence is 12 residues long. Between the trimmed V and J ends, which lost 4 bases and 1 base, there was a span of 4 bases. The CDR3 reads CASSSQNTEAFF. The CDR3 nucleotides are TGTGCCAGCAGTTCTCAGAACACTGAAGCTTTCTTT.

The V and J genes are TRBV4-1 and TRBJ2-1; TRBD1 agrees at 9 bases. This CDR3 has 15 amino acids. In germline, CDR1 is MGHRA, CDR2 YSYEKL. Trimming at V came to 4 bases and at J to 11 bases, leaving 12 bases not matched to a gene. The CDR3 is CASSPSGTGSTKQFF. The CDR3 DNA follows: TGCGCCAGCAGCCCTTCAGGGACAGGGTCGACGAAGCAGTTCTTC.

The V gene is TRBV12-3 or TRBV12-4, the J gene TRBJ2-1; 7 positions match TRBD1. The CDR3 has 16 residues. V dropped 3 bases and J dropped 6; count of bases not matched to a gene: 11. The CDR3 protein is CASSFLGRGLGNEQFF. CDR3 DNA: TGTGCCAGCAGTTTCCTTGGTAGGGGGCTAGGCAATGAGCAGTTCTTC.

This clonotype was observed a handful of times. The chain joins TRBV27 to TRBJ1-2; 7 nucleotides match TRBD1. Germline CDR1 MNHEY, CDR2 SMNVEV (reference sequence). The CDR3 runs to 13 residues. The V segment lost 5 bases and the J segment 4 bases; nucleotides outside the gene matches: 4. DNA of the CDR3: TGTGCCAGCAGTCTGGACAGGCTCTATGGCTACACCTTC. Its protein product is CASSLDRLYGYTF.

The CDR3 DNA sequence: TGCGCCAGCAGCCAAGTGGGCGACTACGAGCAGTACTTC. Its translation: CASSQVGDYEQYF. The rearrangement joins TRBV4-1 to TRBJ2-7; D gene ambiguous. The CDR3 length is 13 residues. Germline CDR1 is MGHRA and CDR2 is YSYEKL. V was trimmed by 1 base and J by 3 bases, leaving 7 bases between them.

This clonotype was recorded a few times. The chain uses TRBV5-1 and TRBJ2-2; 9 bases fit TRBD2. The germline CDR1 and CDR2 sequences are SGHRS and YFSETQ. The CDR3 has 17 residues. V was clipped by 2 bases and J by 3 bases; unmatched bases: 8. In DNA, the CDR3 is TGCGCCAGCAGCTTAAAAGCCAGCGGGGGGCACACCGGGGAGCTGTTTTTT. Its translation is CASSLKASGGHTGELFF.

This clonotype has just a few counts. The V and J genes are TRBV19 and TRBJ2-7, with a possible D match to TRBD2 (6 bases). This CDR3 spans 13 amino acids. The germline CDR1 and CDR2 sequences are LNHDA and SQIVND (reference sequence). Trimming took 4 bases from V and 5 from J, leaving 12 bases between them. The CDR3 sequence is CASSNLGGDEQYV. DNA for the CDR3: TGTGCCAGTAGTAATTTGGGGGGTGACGAGCAGTACGTC.

V and J are TRBV4-1 and TRBJ2-1; TRBD2 is a possible D gene (6 bases). The germline V gene encodes CDR1 MGHRA and CDR2 YSYEKL. V was cut by 0 bases and J by 9 bases, with 9 bases left in between. The CDR3 has 13 residues. The CDR3 reads CASSQEGGVEQFF. The CDR3 bases are TGCGCCAGCAGCCAAGAAGGAGGGGTTGAGCAGTTCTTC.

This chain uses TRBV7-9 with TRBJ1-2; unclear D gene. The germline V and J ends were trimmed by 4 bases and 6 bases, with 15 bases remaining between them. CDR3 length equals 14 residues. The V gene's germline CDR1 is SEHNR and CDR2 FQNEAQ (reference sequence). The CDR3 nucleotides read TGTGCCAGCAGCTCGGGCTTCGAGGGAAATGGCTACACCTTC. This codes for CASSSGFEGNGYTF.

V gene TRBV23-1 combines with J gene TRBJ2-5; TRBD1 agrees at 8 bases. TRBV23-1 is classed as an ORF, of uncertain function. V shed 3 bases, J shed 2 bases, and the junction held 8 bases outside the gene matches. The CDR3 loop spans 16 amino acids. CDR3 sequence: CASSQSGQEKQETQYF. The DNA for the CDR3 is TGCGCCAGCAGTCAGTCGGGACAGGAGAAACAAGAGACCCAGTACTTC.

For the CDR3, the DNA is TGTGCCAGCAGCTTATACCGCGGTGGCCTCACAGATACGCAGTATTTT. Translation gives CASSLYRGGLTDTQYF. The V and J genes are TRBV7-9 and TRBJ2-3, with D hard to call. The V and J ends lost 2 bases and 2 bases respectively, with 14 bases between them. The CDR3 loop spans 16 amino acids. CDR1 is SEHNR and CDR2 is FQNEAQ in the germline V gene (reference sequence).

The chain is built from TRBV19 and TRBJ1-5, with TRBD1 identical over 11 bases. The V and J ends lost 7 bases and 4 bases, in that order; junction bases with no gene match: 6. The CDR3 length is 15 residues. Looked up from germline, CDR1 is LNHDA and CDR2 is SQIVND (reference sequence). This CDR3 is CASTPGTGGNQPQHF. CDR3 DNA sequence: TGTGCCAGTACCCCTGGGACAGGGGGGAATCAGCCCCAGCATTTT.

For this clonotype: It may be a read error: a sequence one base away is much more abundant. V usage is TRBV7-3 and J usage is TRBJ2-6; weak D call: TRBD1 (5 bases). The CDR3 has 15 amino acids. Germline V gene data show CDR1 as SGHTA and CDR2 as FQGTGA. CDR3 coding DNA: TGTGCCAGCAGCAAACAGAGCTCTGGGGCCGACGTCCTGACTTTC. It specifies CASSKQSSGADVLTF.

Only a few counts were recorded for this clonotype. The chain recombines TRBV12-3 or TRBV12-4 with TRBJ1-1, with D tentatively TRBD1 (5 bases). The CDR3 extends over 16 amino acids. Trimming left V 5 bases short and J 3 bases short, with 19 bases between. Here the CDR3 reads CASSPRAARGDTEAFF. In DNA, the CDR3 is TGTGCCAGCAGTCCTCGCGCAGCCCGAGGGGACACTGAAGCTTTCTTT.

The chain joins TRBV6-6 to TRBJ1-4; no definite D call. The V end lost 6 bases, the J end lost 7 bases, and 12 bases lay between the germline ends. Germline V gene data show CDR1 as MNHNY and CDR2 as SVGAGI (reference sequence). The CDR3 has 13 amino acids. CDR3 region: CASRMTTSEKLFF. For the CDR3, the DNA is TGTGCCAGCAGAATGACCACGTCTGAAAAACTGTTTTTT.

This clonotype was seen just once. The chain is built from TRBV5-1 and TRBJ2-3; D unresolved. V was pared by 5 bases and J by 3 bases, with 13 bases between. The germline V gene encodes CDR1 SGHRS and CDR2 YFSETQ. This CDR3 spans 14 amino acids. The CDR3 loop is CASRPAGPTDTQYF. In DNA, the CDR3 is TGCGCCAGCAGGCCGGCCGGCCCTACAGATACGCAGTATTTT.

The chain uses TRBV4-1 and TRBJ2-3; no definite D call. There are 16 residues in the CDR3. Germline lookup yields CDR1 MGHRA and CDR2 YSYEKL. V dropped 0 bases and J dropped 2 bases, with 12 bases sitting between them. CDR3 nucleotides: TGCGCCAGCAGCCAAGATTTGTGGGGATACACAGATACGCAGTATTTT. Its protein product is CASSQDLWGYTDTQYF.

This clonotype was counted only a few times. The chain recombines TRBV20-1 with TRBJ1-5; D is undetermined. V gave up 6 bases and J gave up 4 bases, with 7 bases separating them. The germline gives CDR1 DFQATT, CDR2 SNEGSKA (reference sequence). This CDR3 is 11 amino acids long. Written as DNA, the CDR3 is TGCAGTGCCACCGAAAATCAGCCCCAGCATTTT. Its translation is CSATENQPQHF.

This clonotype came up a few times. The rearrangement joins TRBV4-3 to TRBJ2-3, with TRBD2 as a possible D gene (7 bases). V lost 0 bases, J lost 4 bases, and 17 bases lay in between. CDR3 length: 17 residues. Germline CDR1 and CDR2: LGHNA and YSLEER. The CDR3 here is CASSQDGGGWPPDTQYF. For the CDR3, the DNA is TGCGCCAGCAGCCAAGATGGGGGGGGCTGGCCCCCAGATACGCAGTATTTT.

This clonotype came up many times. This CDR3 is CASSLARAGGVETQYF. The CDR3 nucleotides read TGTGCCAGCAGCTTAGCCCGCGCAGGGGGCGTAGAGACCCAGTACTTC. The chain is built from TRBV11-2 and TRBJ2-5; TRBD1 matches at 8 bases. CDR3 length equals 16 residues. V lost 1 base, J lost 4 bases, and 8 bases stayed unmatched. The germline gives CDR1 SGHAT, CDR2 FQNNGV.

V is TRBV9 and J is TRBJ1-3, with TRBD1 matching over 7 bases. The CDR3 has 15 residues. With V trimmed by 1 base and J by 4 bases, 5 bases remained unmatched. Germline loops: CDR1 SGDLS, CDR2 YYNGEE. The DNA for the CDR3 is TGTGCCAGCAGCGTATCGGGGACAGCCGGAAACACCATATATTTT. Protein product: CASSVSGTAGNTIYF.

The chain links TRBV13 to TRBJ1-2; no definite D call. Trimming left V 1 base short and J 4 bases short, with 13 bases between. Germline V gene sequence: CDR1 PRHDT, CDR2 FYEKMQ (reference sequence). The CDR3 has 15 amino acids. This chain's CDR3 is CASSLAPGRGYGYTF. The CDR3, as DNA: TGTGCCAGCAGCTTAGCTCCCGGACGGGGCTATGGCTACACCTTC. Full variable domain (rest looked up from reference TRBV13 and TRBJ1-2): AAGVIQSPRHLIKEKRETATLKCYPIPRHDTVYWYQQGPGQDPQFLISFYEKMQSDKGSIPDRFSAQQFSDYHSELNMSSLELGDSALYFCASSLAPGRGYGYTFGSGTRLTVV.

This clonotype was picked up many times. This chain links TRBV5-4 with TRBJ2-3; D call uncertain. Germline V gives CDR1 SGHNT, CDR2 YYREEE (reference sequence). The germline V and J ends were trimmed by 4 bases and 4 bases, with 4 bases remaining between them. This CDR3 contains 11 residues. This CDR3 is CASSIADTQYF. The CDR3, as DNA: TGTGCCAGCAGCATCGCAGATACGCAGTATTTT.

This clonotype has ten or more counts. The chain is built from TRBV12-3 or TRBV12-4 and TRBJ1-4; no firm D call. This CDR3 is 12 amino acids long. The V end lost 6 bases, the J end lost 8 bases, and 10 bases lay between the germline ends. The CDR3 loop is CASSEVREKLFF. DNA of the CDR3: TGTGCCAGCAGCGAGGTCCGGGAAAAACTGTTTTTT.

The genes are TRBV6-5 and TRBJ2-2; tentative D call: TRBD2 (6 bases). The CDR3 totals 17 residues. CDR1 and CDR2 from the germline V gene are MNHEY and SVGAGI. Trimming pared 2 bases from V and 8 bases from J, leaving 21 bases between. This CDR3 reads CASSYARRSAGKGELFF. For the CDR3, the DNA is TGTGCCAGCAGTTACGCCCGCCGATCCGCGGGGAAGGGGGAGCTGTTTTTT.

The chain is built from TRBV3-1 and TRBJ1-2; weak D call: TRBD1 (6 bases). Germline CDR1 LGHDT, CDR2 YNNKEL (reference sequence). The CDR3 is made up of 16 amino acids. The V gene lost 4 bases and the J gene lost 4 bases, with 19 bases spanning the gap. The CDR3, as DNA: TGTGCCAGCAGCCCGCCCGGGGGCCCGATTCTCTATGGCTACACCTTC. Protein sequence: CASSPPGGPILYGYTF.

This clonotype was counted at least ten times. The chain has TRBV28 and TRBJ2-5, with TRBD2 as a possible D gene (6 bases). Germline V gene sequence: CDR1 MDHEN, CDR2 SYDVKM. This CDR3 is built from 14 residues. The V and J ends lost 7 bases and 3 bases respectively, with 15 bases between them. The CDR3, as DNA: TGTGCCAGCATGCTCGCGGGGCGGGAAGAGACCCAGTACTTC. Translation gives CASMLAGREETQYF.

The V and J genes are TRBV18 and TRBJ1-5, with D unclear. Deletions cut 3 bases from V and 0 bases from J, with 12 bases between. This CDR3 contains 16 residues. The germline V gene encodes CDR1 KGHSH and CDR2 LQKENI. The CDR3, as DNA: TGTGCCAGCTCACCGGGGATACGCTATAGCAATCAGCCCCAGCATTTT. The encoded protein is CASSPGIRYSNQPQHF.